This T cell receptor beta chain was obtained from a study of T cell responses to AZD1222 COVID-19 vaccine. Remarks on this clone: Its antigen is unidentified.

Assay: immunoSEQ multiplex PCR; the TCRdb copy retains only in-frame clones and omits some. This sample yields 200,000 or so clones, of which approximately 91% are seen a single time; 0.99% belongs to the top ten. Findings of the study overall: A mostly white British donor set with more females was recruited, and clonal diversity was possibly underestimated.

The germline V gene encodes CDR1 SGDLS and CDR2 YYNGEE. This CDR3 is 15 amino acids long. Germline trimming cut 3 bases from V and 6 bases from J; bases unmatched to any gene: 6. The sample consisted of peripheral blood, taken on day 0 of AZD1222 vaccination. The chain employs TRBV9 and TRBJ1-6; 7 bases are a match to TRBD1. The clonotype comes from an adult in good health. The CDR3 is CASSARQGANSPLHF. CDR3 bases: TGTGCCAGCAGCGCCCGACAGGGTGCTAATTCACCCCTCCACTTT.